This T cell receptor beta chain was documented in a study of PD-L1 blockade in urothelial cancer. At the level of the study: Male sex and bladder-origin urothelial cancer characterized most of the roughly 29 patients. Study-wide results and caveats: Tumor-associated TCR clones expanded more in blood at 3 weeks in patients with durable benefit.

About this clone: Its antigen is not identified.

Synthetic TCR analog templates were spiked into all PCRs individually. Sequenced by immunoSEQ multiplex PCR; TCRdb stores in-frame clones only, minus some. This table has approximately 100,000 clones, around 93% appearing once. The V gene's germline CDR1 is SGDLS and CDR2 YYNGEE. The V gene end was trimmed by 4 bases and the J gene end by 1 base; junction bases not matched to a gene: 14. The CDR3 spans 17 residues. The J gene is TRBJ2-7, the V gene TRBV9, with 7 bases matching TRBD1. This TCR was sampled from a woman of 80 years or more with urothelial cancer. This material consisted of PBMCs, taken around atezolizumab (anti-PD-L1) treatment. CDR3 in DNA: TGTGCCAGCAGCCCACAGCGCTTGACAGGGAATTCCTACGAGCAGTACTTC. Its translation is CASSPQRLTGNSYEQYF.